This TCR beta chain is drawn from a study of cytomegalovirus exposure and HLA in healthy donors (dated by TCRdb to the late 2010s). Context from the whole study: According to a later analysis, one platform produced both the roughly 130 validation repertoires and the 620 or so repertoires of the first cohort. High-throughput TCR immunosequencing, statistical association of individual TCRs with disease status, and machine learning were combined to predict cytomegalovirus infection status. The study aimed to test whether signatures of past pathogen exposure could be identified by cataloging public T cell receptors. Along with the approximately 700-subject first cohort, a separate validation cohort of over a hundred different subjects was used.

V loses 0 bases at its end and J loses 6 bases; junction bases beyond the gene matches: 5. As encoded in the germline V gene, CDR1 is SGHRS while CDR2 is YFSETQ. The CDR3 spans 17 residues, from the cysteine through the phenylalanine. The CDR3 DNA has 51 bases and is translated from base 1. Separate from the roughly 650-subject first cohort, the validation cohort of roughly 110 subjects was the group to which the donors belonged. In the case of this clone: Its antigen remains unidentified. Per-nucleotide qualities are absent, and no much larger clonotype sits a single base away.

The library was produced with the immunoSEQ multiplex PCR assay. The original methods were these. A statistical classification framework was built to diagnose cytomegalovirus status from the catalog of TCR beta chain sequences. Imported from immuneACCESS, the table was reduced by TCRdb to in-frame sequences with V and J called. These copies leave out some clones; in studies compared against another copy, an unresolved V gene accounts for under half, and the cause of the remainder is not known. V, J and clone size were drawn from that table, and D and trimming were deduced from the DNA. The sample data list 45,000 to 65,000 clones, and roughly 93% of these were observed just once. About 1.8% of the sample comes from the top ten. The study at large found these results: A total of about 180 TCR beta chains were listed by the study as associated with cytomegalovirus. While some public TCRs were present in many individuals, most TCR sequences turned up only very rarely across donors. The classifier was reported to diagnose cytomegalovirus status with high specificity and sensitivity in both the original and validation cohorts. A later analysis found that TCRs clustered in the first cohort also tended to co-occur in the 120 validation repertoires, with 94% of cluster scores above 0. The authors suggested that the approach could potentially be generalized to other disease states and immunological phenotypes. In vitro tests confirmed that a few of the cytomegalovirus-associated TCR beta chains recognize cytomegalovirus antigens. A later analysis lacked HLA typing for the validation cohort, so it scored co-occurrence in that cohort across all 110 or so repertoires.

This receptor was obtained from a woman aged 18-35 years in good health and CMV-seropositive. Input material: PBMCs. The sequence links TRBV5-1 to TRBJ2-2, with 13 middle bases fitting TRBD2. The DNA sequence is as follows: TGCGCCAGCAGCTTGGAACTAGCGGGGGGGCCATCCGGGGAGCTGTTTTTT. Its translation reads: CASSLELAGGPSGELFF.